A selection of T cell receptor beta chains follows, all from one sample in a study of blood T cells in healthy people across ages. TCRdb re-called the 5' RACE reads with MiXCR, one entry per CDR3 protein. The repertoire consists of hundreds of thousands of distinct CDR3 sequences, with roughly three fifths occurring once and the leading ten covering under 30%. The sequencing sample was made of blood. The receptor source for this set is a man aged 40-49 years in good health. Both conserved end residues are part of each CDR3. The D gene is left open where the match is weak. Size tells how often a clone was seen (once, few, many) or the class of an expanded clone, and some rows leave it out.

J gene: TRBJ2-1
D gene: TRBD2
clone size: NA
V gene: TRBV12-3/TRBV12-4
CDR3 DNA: TGTGCCAGCAGGGATACTAGCGGGGGAACCTACAATGAGCAGTTCTTC
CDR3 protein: CASRDTSGGTYNEQFF

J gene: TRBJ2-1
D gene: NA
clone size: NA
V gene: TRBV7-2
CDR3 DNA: TGTGCCAGCAGCGGAGGGCTCGTGGGGGAGGACAAGTTCTTC
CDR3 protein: CASSGGLVGEDKFF

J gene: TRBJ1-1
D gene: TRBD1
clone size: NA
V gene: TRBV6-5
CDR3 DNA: TGTGCCAGCAGATATCTAACCGGGACAGGGGGCATTATCACTGAAGCTTTCTTT
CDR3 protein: CASRYLTGTGGIITEAFF

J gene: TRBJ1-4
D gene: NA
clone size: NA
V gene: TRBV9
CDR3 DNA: TGTGCCAGCAGCCCTCGGGCAGGCCTTAATGAAAAACTGTTTTTT
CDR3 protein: CASSPRAGLNEKLFF

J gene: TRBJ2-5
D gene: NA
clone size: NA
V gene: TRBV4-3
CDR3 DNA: TGCGCCAGCAGCCAAATGAGGGATGAGCAGTACTTC
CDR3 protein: CASSQMRDEQYF

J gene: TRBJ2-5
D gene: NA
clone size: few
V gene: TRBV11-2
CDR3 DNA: TGTGCCAGCAGCCTAACCGTCGGGCGGCTTGGGGGATATCAAGAGACCCAGTACTTC
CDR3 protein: CASSLTVGRLGGYQETQYF

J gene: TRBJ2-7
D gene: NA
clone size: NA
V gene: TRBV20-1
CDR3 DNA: TGCAGTGCTAGAGAGCAGGCATACTCCTACGAGCAGTACTTC
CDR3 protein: CSAREQAYSYEQYF

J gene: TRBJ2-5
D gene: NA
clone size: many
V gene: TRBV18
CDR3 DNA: TGTGCCAGCTCAACCGGCGCTAGACAAGAGACCCAGTACTTC
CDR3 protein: CASSTGARQETQYF

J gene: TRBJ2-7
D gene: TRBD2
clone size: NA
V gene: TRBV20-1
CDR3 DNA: TGCAGTGCTGGCGGGACTAGCGGACACAATGAGCAGTACTTC
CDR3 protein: CSAGGTSGHNEQYF

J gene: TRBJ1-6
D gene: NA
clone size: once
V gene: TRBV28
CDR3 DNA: TGTGCCAGCAGTCCCACAGGACAGAGCTCCTATAATTCACCCCTCCACTTT
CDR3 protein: CASSPTGQSSYNSPLHF

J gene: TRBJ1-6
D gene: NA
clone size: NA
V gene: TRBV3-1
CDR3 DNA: TGTGCCAGCAGCCAATCAGGGCGGAATTCACCCCTCCACTTT
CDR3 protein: CASSQSGRNSPLHF

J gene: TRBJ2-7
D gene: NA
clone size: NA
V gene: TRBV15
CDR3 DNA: TGTGCCACAAGTGCGGGTCGGGCACCAGCCTACGAGCAGTACTTC
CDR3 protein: CATSAGRAPAYEQYF

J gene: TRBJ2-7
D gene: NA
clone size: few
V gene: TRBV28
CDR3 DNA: TGTGCCAGCACTCCCGGGCGGGGCAGGGCATCCGAGCAGTACTTC
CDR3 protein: CASTPGRGRASEQYF

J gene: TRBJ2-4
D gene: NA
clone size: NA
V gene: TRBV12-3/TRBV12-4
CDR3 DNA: TGTGCCTGCAGGCCCGGGCCGCTTAACATTCAGTACTTC
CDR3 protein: CACRPGPLNIQYF

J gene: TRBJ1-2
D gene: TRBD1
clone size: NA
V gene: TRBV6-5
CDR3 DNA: TGTGCCAGCAGTTCTTCAGGACAGGGCTCTTATGGCTACACCTTC
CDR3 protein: CASSSSGQGSYGYTF

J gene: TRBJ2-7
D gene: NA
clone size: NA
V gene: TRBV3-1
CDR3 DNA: TGTGCCAGCAGCCTCGGGACGGACCTTGAGCAGTACTTC
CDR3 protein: CASSLGTDLEQYF

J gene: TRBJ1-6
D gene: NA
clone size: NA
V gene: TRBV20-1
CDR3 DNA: TGCAGTGCTAAAAACCTTCAGGGAAGATGGTCACCCCTCCACTTT
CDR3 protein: CSAKNLQGRWSPLHF

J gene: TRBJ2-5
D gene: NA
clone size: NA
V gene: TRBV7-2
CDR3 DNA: TGTGCCAGCAGCCCTTGGGACGGACCGTCGGCCCAGTACTTC
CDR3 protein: CASSPWDGPSAQYF

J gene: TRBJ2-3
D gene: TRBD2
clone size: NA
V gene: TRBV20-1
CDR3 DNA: TGCAGTGCTAGAGATGTGGGGGGGAGAGATACGCAGTATTTT
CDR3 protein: CSARDVGGRDTQYF

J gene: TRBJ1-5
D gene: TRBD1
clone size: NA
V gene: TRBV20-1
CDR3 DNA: TGCAGTGCTAGAGAGACAGGGGCTCAGCCCCAGCATTTT
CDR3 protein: CSARETGAQPQHF

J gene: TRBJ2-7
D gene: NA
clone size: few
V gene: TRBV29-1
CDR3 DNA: TGCAGCGTTGAAGATCAGGGGGGAGGTCCCTACGAGCAGTACTTC
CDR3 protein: CSVEDQGGGPYEQYF

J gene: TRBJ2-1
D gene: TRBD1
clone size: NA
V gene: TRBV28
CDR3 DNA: TGTGCCAGCAGTTTTCCGACAGGGGGATACAATGAGCAGTTCTTC
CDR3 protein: CASSFPTGGYNEQFF

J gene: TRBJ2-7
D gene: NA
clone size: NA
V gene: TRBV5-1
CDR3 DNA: TGCGCCAGCAGCAAGAAGTGCCCCCGGGGGCACTCCTACGAGCAGTACTTC
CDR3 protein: CASSKKCPRGHSYEQYF

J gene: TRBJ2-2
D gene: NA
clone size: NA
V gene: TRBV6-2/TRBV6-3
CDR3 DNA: TGTGCCAGCAGCTATAGTCGGGGAGACACCGGGGAGCTGTTTTTT
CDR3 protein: CASSYSRGDTGELFF

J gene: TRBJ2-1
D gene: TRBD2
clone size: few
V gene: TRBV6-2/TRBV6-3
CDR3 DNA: TGTGCCAGCAGTTCCCTGGGCGGGAGGGCCTTCAATGAGCAGTTCTTC
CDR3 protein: CASSSLGGRAFNEQFF

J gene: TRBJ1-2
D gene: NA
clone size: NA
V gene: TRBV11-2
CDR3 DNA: TGTGCCAGCAGCTACGGACAGAGCTATGGCTACACCTTC
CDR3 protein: CASSYGQSYGYTF

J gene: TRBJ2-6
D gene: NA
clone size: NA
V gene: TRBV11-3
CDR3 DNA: TGTGCCAGCAGCTTAGTTTTGGGGGCGGCTGGGGCCAACGTCCTGACTTTC
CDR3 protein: CASSLVLGAAGANVLTF

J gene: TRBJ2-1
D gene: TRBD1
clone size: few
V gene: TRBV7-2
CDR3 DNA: TGTGCCAGCAGCTTAGTTGAGGGGGCCTACTCCTACAATGAGCAGTTCTTC
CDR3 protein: CASSLVEGAYSYNEQFF

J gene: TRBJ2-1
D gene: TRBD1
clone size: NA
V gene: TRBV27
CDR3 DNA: TGTGCCAGCAGTTCCGACAGGGGGCGCCTTTCTAGGTACAATGAGCAGTTCTTC
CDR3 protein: CASSSDRGRLSRYNEQFF

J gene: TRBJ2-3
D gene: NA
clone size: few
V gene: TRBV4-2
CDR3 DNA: TGTGCCAGCAGGGAGGTGCAGGGAACAGATACGCAGTATTTT
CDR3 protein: CASREVQGTDTQYF

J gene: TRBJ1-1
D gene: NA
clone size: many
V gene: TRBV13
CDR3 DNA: TGTGCCAGCAGGGACACGGAGGGAGGGCCTGAAGCTTTCTTT
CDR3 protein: CASRDTEGGPEAFF

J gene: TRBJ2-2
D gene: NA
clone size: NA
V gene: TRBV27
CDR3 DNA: TGTGCCAGCAGTCTACAAAGTAGGGACACCGGGGAGCTGTTTTTT
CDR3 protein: CASSLQSRDTGELFF

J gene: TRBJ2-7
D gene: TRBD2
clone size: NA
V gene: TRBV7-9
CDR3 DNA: TGTGGCAGCGTTGGGGCGGGAGCTTACGAGCAGTACTTC
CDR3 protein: CGSVGAGAYEQYF